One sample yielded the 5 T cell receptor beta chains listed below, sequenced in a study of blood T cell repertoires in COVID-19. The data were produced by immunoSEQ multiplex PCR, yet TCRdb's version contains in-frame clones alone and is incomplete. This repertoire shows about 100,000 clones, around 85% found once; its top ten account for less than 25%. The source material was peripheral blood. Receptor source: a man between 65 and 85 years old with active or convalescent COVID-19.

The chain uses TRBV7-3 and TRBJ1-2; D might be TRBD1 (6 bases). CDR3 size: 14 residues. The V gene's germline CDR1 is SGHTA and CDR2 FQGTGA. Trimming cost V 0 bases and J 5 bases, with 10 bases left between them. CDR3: CASSLTGAEYGYTF. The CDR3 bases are TGTGCCAGCAGCTTAACGGGGGCCGAGTATGGCTACACCTTC.

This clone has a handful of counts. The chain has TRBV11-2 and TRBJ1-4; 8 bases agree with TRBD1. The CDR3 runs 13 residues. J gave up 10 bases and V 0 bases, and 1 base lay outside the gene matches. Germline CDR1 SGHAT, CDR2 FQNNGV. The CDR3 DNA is TGTGCCAGCAGCTTAGACAGGGGGCTAAAACTGTTTTTT. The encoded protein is CASSLDRGLKLFF.

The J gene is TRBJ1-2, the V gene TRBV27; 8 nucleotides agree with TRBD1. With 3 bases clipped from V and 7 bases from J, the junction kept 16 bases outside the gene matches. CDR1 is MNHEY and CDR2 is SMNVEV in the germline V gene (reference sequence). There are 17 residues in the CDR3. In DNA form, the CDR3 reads TGTGCCAGCAGTTTGTCGTTCCCGGGACAGGTAGCAGGTGGCTACACCTTC. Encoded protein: CASSLSFPGQVAGGYTF.

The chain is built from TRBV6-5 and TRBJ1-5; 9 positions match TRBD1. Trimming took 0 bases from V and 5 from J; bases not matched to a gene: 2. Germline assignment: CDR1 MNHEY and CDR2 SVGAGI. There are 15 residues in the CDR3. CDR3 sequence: CASSYSRTGDQPQHF. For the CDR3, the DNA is TGTGCCAGCAGTTACTCCAGGACAGGGGATCAGCCCCAGCATTTT.

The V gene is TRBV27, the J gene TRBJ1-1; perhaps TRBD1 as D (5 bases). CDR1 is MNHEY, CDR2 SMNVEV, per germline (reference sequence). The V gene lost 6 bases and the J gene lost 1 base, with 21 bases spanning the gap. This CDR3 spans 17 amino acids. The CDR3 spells CASSLDTFQGANTEAFF. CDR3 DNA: TGTGCCAGCAGCTTAGACACCTTTCAAGGGGCGAACACTGAAGCTTTCTTT.